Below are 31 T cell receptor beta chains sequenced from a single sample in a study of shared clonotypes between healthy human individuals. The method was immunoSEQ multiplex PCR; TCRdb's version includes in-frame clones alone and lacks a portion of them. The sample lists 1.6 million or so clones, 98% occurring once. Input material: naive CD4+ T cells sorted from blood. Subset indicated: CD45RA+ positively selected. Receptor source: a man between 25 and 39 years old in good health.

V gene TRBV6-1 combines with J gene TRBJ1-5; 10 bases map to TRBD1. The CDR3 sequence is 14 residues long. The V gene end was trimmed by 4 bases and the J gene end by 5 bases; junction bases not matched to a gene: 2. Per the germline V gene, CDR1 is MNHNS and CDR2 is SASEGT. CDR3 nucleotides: TGTGCCAGCAGTGTTGACAGGGGGCATCAGCCCCAGCATTTT. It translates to CASSVDRGHQPQHF.

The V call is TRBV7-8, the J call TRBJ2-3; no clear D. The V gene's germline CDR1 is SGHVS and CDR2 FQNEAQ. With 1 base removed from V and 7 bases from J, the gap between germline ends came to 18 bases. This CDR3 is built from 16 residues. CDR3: CASSLVGERALNTQYF. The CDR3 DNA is TGTGCCAGCAGCTTAGTAGGTGAAAGGGCCCTAAATACGCAGTATTTT. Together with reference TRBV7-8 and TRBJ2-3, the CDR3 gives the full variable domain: GAGVSQSPRYKVAKRGQDVALRCDPISGHVSLFWYQQALGQGPEFLTYFQNEAQLDKSGLPSDRFFAERPEGSVSTLKIQRTQQEDSAVYLCASSLVGERALNTQYFGPGTRLTVL.

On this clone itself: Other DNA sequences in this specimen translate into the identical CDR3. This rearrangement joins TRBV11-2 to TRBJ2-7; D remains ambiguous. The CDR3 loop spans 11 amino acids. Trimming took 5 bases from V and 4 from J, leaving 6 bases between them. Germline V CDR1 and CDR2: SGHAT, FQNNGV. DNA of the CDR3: TGTGCCAGCAGCCCCATTTACGAGCAGTACTTC. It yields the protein CASSPIYEQYF.

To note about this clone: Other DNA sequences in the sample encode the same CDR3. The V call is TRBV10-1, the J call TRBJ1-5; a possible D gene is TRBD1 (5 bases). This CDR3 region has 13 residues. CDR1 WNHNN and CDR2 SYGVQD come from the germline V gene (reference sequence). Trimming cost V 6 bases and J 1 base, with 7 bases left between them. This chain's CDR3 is CASSRDSNQPQHF. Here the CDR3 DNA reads TGCGCCAGCAGCCGGGACAGCAATCAGCCCCAGCATTTT.

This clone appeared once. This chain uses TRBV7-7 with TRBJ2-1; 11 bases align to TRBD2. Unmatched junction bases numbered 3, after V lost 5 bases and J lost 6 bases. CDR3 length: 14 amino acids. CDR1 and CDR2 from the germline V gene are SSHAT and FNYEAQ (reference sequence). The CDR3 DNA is TGTGCCAGCAGCGCAACTAGCGGGAGCAATGAGCAGTTCTTC. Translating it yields CASSATSGSNEQFF.

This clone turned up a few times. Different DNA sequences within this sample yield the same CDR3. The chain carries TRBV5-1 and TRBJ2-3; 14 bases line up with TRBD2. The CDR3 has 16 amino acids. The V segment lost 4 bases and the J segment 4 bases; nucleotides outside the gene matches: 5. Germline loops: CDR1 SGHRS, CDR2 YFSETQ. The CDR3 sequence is CASSPGLAGAADTQYF. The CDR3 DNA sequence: TGCGCCAGCAGCCCGGGACTAGCGGGAGCGGCAGATACGCAGTATTTT.

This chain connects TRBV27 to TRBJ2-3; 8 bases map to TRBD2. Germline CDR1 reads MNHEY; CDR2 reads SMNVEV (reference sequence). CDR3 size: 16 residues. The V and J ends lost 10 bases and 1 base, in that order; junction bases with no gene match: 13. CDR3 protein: CATTVGLAGGTDTQYF. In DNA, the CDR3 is TGTGCCACCACAGTTGGCCTAGCGGGCGGCACAGATACGCAGTATTTT.

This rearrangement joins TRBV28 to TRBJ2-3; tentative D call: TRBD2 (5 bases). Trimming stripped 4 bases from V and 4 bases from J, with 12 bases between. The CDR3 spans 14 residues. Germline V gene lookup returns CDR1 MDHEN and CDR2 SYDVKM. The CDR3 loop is CASSWSGISDTQYF. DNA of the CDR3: TGTGCCAGCAGTTGGTCGGGGATATCAGATACGCAGTATTTT.

For the CDR3, the DNA is TGTGCCAGCAGCCTCATTAGCGGAAACTACAATGAGCAGTTCTTC. Translation gives CASSLISGNYNEQFF. The chain carries TRBV11-2 and TRBJ2-1; possibly TRBD2 for D (6 bases). This CDR3 contains 15 residues. From germline, CDR1 is SGHAT and CDR2 FQNNGV. Trimming removed 5 bases at V and 3 bases at J, with 14 bases between.

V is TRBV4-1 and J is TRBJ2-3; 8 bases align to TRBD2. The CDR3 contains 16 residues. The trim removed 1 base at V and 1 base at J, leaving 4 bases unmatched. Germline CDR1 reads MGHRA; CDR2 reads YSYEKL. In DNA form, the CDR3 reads TGCGCCAGCAGCCAAGTGGCACTAGCGGGCACAGATACGCAGTATTTT. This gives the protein CASSQVALAGTDTQYF.

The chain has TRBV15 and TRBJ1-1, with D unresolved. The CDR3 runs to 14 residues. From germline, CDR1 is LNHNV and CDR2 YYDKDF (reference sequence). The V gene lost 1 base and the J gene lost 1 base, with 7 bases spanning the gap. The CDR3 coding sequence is TGTGCCACCAGCAGAGGGCTAGGGAACACTGAAGCTTTCTTT. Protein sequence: CATSRGLGNTEAFF.

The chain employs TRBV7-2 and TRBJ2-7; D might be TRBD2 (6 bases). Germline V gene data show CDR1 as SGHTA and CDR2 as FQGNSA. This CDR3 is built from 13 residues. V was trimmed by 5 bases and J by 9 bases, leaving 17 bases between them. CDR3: CASSLTPPEGQYF. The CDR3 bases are TGTGCCAGCAGCCTAACCCCCCCGGAGGGGCAGTACTTC.

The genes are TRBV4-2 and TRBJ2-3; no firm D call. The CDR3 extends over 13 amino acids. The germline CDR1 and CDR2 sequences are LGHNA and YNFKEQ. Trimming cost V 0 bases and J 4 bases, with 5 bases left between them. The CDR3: CASSQDLPDTQYF. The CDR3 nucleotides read TGTGCCAGCAGCCAAGATCTGCCAGATACGCAGTATTTT.

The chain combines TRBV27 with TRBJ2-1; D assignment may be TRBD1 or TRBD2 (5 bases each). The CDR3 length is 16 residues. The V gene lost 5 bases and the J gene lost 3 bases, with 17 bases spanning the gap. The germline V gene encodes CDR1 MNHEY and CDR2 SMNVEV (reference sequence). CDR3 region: CASSRQQVDYYNEQFF. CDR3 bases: TGTGCCAGCAGTCGACAACAGGTTGACTACTACAATGAGCAGTTCTTC.

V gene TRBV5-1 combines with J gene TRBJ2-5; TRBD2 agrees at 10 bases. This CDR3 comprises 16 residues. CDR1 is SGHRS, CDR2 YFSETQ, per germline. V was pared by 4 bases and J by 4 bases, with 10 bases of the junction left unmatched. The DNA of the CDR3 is TGCGCCAGCAGCCGGACTAGCGGTAGTATTAGAGAGACCCAGTACTTC. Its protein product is CASSRTSGSIRETQYF.

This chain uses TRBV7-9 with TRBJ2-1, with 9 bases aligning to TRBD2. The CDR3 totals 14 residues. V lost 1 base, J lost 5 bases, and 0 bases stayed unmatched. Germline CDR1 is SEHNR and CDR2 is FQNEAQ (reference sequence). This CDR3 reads CASSLVAGDNEQFF. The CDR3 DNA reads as TGTGCCAGCAGCTTAGTAGCGGGGGACAATGAGCAGTTCTTC.

The CDR3 DNA follows: TGCGCCAGCACCCACACGAGCTCTGGGGCCAACGTCCTGACTTTC. Translation gives CASTHTSSGANVLTF. The chain carries TRBV5-1 and TRBJ2-6; D unclear. Trimming pared 6 bases from V and 0 bases from J, leaving 10 bases between. Germline V gene lookup returns CDR1 SGHRS and CDR2 YFSETQ. This CDR3 region has 15 residues.

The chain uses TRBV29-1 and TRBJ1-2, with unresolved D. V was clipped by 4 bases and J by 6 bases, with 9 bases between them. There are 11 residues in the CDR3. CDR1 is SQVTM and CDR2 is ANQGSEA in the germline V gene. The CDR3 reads CSVGSMDGYTF. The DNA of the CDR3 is TGCAGCGTTGGGTCGATGGATGGCTACACCTTC.

The CDR3 here is CASRQTGPPYEQYF. In DNA form, the CDR3 reads TGTGCCAGCAGGCAGACAGGGCCCCCCTACGAGCAGTACTTC. This chain connects TRBV28 to TRBJ2-7; 7 bases are shared with TRBD1. Germline CDR1 is MDHEN and CDR2 is SYDVKM. The CDR3 length is 14 residues. J was trimmed by 2 bases and V by 6 bases; bases with no gene match: 7. Variable domain in full (rest from reference TRBV28 and TRBJ2-7): DVKVTQSSRYLVKRTGEKVFLECVQDMDHENMFWYRQDPGLGLRLIYFSYDVKMKEKGDIPEGYSVSREKKERFSLILESASTNQTSMYLCASRQTGPPYEQYFGPGTRLTVT.

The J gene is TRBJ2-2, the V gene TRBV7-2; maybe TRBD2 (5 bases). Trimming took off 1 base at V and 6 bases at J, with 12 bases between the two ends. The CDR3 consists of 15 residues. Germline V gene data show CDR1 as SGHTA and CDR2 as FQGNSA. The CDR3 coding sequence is TGTGCCAGCAGCTTAGTCCCTAGCCCCGCCGGGGAGCTGTTTTTT. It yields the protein CASSLVPSPAGELFF. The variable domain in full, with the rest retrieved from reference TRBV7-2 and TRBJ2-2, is GAGVSQSPSNKVTEKGKDVELRCDPISGHTALYWYRQSLGQGLEFLIYFQGNSAPDKSGLPSDRFSAERTGGSVSTLTIQRTQQEDSAVYLCASSLVPSPAGELFFGEGSRLTVL.

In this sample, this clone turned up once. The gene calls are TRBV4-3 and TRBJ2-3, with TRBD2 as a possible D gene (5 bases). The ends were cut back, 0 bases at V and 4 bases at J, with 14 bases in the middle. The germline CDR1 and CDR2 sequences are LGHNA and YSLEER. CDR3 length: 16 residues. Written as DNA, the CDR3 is TGCGCCAGCAGCCAAGATTTCAGCCTAGCTTCAGATACGCAGTATTTT. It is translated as CASSQDFSLASDTQYF.

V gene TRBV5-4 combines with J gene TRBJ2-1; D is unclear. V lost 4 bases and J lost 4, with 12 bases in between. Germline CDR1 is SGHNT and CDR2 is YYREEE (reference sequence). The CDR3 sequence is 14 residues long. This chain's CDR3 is CASSPRMMYNEQFF. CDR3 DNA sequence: TGTGCCAGCAGCCCACGGATGATGTACAATGAGCAGTTCTTC.

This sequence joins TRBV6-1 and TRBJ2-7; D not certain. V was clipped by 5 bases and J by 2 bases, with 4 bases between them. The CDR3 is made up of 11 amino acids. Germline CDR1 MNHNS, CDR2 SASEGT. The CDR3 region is CASSTAYEQYF. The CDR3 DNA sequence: TGTGCCAGCAGTACGGCCTACGAGCAGTACTTC.

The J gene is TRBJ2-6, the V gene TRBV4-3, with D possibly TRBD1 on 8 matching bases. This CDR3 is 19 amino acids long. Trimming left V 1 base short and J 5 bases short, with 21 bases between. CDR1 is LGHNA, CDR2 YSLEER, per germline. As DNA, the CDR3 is TGCGCCAGCAGCCAAGTCCAGCGGGACAGGTTTGGATGGGCCAACGTCCTGACTTTC. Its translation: CASSQVQRDRFGWANVLTF.

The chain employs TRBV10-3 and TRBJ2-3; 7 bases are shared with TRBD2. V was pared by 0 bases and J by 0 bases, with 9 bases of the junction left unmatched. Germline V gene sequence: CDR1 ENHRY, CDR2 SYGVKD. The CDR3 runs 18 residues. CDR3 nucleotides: TGTGCCATCAGTGAGTCCTACCTAGCGGTAGCTAGCACAGATACGCAGTATTTT. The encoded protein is CAISESYLAVASTDTQYF.

The CDR3: CATRRQSNTGELFF. CDR3 DNA: TGTGCCACCCGCCGACAGTCGAACACCGGGGAGCTGTTTTTT. The chain links TRBV10-3 to TRBJ2-2; D perhaps matches TRBD1 (5 bases). CDR3 length: 14 amino acids. Trimming left V 10 bases short and J 0 bases short, with 12 bases between. From germline, CDR1 is ENHRY and CDR2 SYGVKD.

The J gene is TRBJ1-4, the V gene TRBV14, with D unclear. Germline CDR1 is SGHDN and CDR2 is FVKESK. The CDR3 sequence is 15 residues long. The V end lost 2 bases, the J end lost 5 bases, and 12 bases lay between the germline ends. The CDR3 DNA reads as TGTGCCAGCAGCCAATTGGGGAGCGAGAATGAAAAACTGTTTTTT. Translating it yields CASSQLGSENEKLFF.

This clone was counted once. This CDR3 reads CASSPGTGDIRYEQYF. The CDR3 region has the DNA TGCGCCAGCAGCCCTGGGACAGGGGACATTCGCTACGAGCAGTACTTC. V and J are TRBV5-1 and TRBJ2-7, with TRBD1 identical over 10 bases. CDR1 and CDR2 from the germline V gene are SGHRS and YFSETQ. Trimming took 4 bases from V and 3 from J; bases not matched to a gene: 10. CDR3 length equals 16 residues.

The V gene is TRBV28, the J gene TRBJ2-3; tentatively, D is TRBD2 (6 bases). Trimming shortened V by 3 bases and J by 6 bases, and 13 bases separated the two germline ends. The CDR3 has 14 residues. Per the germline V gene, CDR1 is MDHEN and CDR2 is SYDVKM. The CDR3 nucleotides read TGTGCCAGCAGTTTGCCGGGAGCGTCCGATACGCAGTATTTT. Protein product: CASSLPGASDTQYF.

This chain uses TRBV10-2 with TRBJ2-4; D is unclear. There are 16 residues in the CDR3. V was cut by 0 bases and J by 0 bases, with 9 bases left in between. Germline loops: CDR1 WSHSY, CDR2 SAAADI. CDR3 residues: CASSESMRLAKNIQYF. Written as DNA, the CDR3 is TGCGCCAGCAGTGAGTCGATGCGTCTAGCCAAAAACATTCAGTACTTC.

CDR3 in amino acids: CASRFNQRVTQYF. As DNA, the CDR3 is TGTGCCAGCAGGTTCAACCAGAGAGTTACGCAGTATTTT. The rearrangement links TRBV28 to TRBJ2-3; D is ambiguous. From germline, CDR1 is MDHEN and CDR2 SYDVKM. The CDR3 has 13 residues. Trimming removed 6 bases from V and 8 bases from J, with 15 bases in between.